A selection of T cell receptor beta chains follows, all from one sample in a study. TCRdb used MiXCR to reprocess the RT-PCR reads, holding one entry per CDR3 protein. The sample lists hundreds of thousands of distinct CDR3 sequences, approximately 15% occurring once. Material: memory CD4+ T cells from blood. These receptors were taken from a female donor in good health, serving as a healthy control. The conserved cysteine and the conserved F or W are not part of the CDR3 here.

CDR3 length: 9; V gene: TRBV20-1; J gene: TRBJ1-4; CDR3 protein: SARGTGPLF
CDR3 length: 11; V gene: TRBV11-2; J gene: TRBJ2-5; CDR3 protein: ASSFGNTETQY
CDR3 length: 11; V gene: TRBV3-1; J gene: TRBJ2-7; CDR3 protein: ASSHGLAGEQY
CDR3 length: 13; V gene: TRBV5-6; J gene: TRBJ2-7; CDR3 protein: ASSKSRDRVAEQY
CDR3 length: 13; V gene: TRBV7-9; J gene: TRBJ2-2; CDR3 protein: ASRIAGLSTGELF
CDR3 length: 10; V gene: TRBV7-2; J gene: TRBJ1-3; CDR3 protein: ASSYRGNTIY
CDR3 length: 11; V gene: TRBV4-3; J gene: TRBJ1-5; CDR3 protein: ASSQERAQPQH
CDR3 length: 12; V gene: TRBV3-1; J gene: TRBJ2-2; CDR3 protein: ASSQEFRTGELF
CDR3 length: 15; V gene: TRBV5-1; J gene: TRBJ2-1; CDR3 protein: ASSSTPGGLLGNEQF
CDR3 length: 13; V gene: TRBV7-3; J gene: TRBJ2-3; CDR3 protein: ASSFIGGGTDTQY
CDR3 length: 15; V gene: TRBV27; J gene: TRBJ1-1; CDR3 protein: ASSSDRVLQNRPKAF
CDR3 length: 11; V gene: TRBV7-2; J gene: TRBJ1-1; CDR3 protein: ASSSAQGAEAF
CDR3 length: 11; V gene: TRBV18; J gene: TRBJ1-2; CDR3 protein: ASSPEKNYGYT
CDR3 length: 15; V gene: TRBV6-5; J gene: TRBJ1-1; CDR3 protein: ASSYVGGRRGNTEAF
CDR3 length: 9; V gene: TRBV6-4; J gene: TRBJ2-1; CDR3 protein: ASSESGKQF
CDR3 length: 15; V gene: TRBV27; J gene: TRBJ2-7; CDR3 protein: ASSLGQGPSLGYEQY
CDR3 length: 12; V gene: TRBV7-2; J gene: TRBJ2-7; CDR3 protein: ASSADRSTGEQY
CDR3 length: 9; V gene: TRBV20-1; J gene: TRBJ2-1; CDR3 protein: SARVAGGIF
CDR3 length: 13; V gene: TRBV4-2; J gene: TRBJ1-5; CDR3 protein: ASSQPRESNQPQH
CDR3 length: 13; V gene: TRBV4-3; J gene: TRBJ2-2; CDR3 protein: ASSRDRGNTGELF
CDR3 length: 12; V gene: TRBV9; J gene: TRBJ1-1; CDR3 protein: ASSVLTANTEAF
CDR3 length: 16; V gene: TRBV5-6; J gene: TRBJ2-1; CDR3 protein: ASSLSGLRLAGYNEQF
CDR3 length: 10; V gene: TRBV12-3/TRBV12-4; J gene: TRBJ2-7; CDR3 protein: ASSLETYEQY
CDR3 length: 12; V gene: TRBV5-1; J gene: TRBJ1-1; CDR3 protein: ASSPPKRDTEAF
CDR3 length: 10; V gene: TRBV6-2/TRBV6-3; J gene: TRBJ2-5; CDR3 protein: ASNHPGETQY
CDR3 length: 11; V gene: TRBV6-5; J gene: TRBJ1-1; CDR3 protein: ASSYGVRTEAF
CDR3 length: 12; V gene: TRBV7-2; J gene: TRBJ1-5; CDR3 protein: ASSLVSSHQPQH
CDR3 length: 11; V gene: TRBV10-3; J gene: TRBJ2-7; CDR3 protein: AIRGTGGAEQY
CDR3 length: 13; V gene: TRBV12-3/TRBV12-4; J gene: TRBJ1-1; CDR3 protein: ASSLIKGRNTEAF
CDR3 length: 13; V gene: TRBV6-2/TRBV6-3; J gene: TRBJ2-5; CDR3 protein: ASSSRDRGQETQY
CDR3 length: 14; V gene: TRBV9; J gene: TRBJ2-2; CDR3 protein: ASSRQTGDSAGELF
CDR3 length: 12; V gene: TRBV5-1; J gene: TRBJ1-2; CDR3 protein: ASSAGLQNYGYT
CDR3 length: 13; V gene: TRBV7-2; J gene: TRBJ1-6; CDR3 protein: ASSFRGQLNSPLH
CDR3 length: 12; V gene: TRBV6-5; J gene: TRBJ2-3; CDR3 protein: ASRRRGLGDTQY
CDR3 length: 13; V gene: TRBV6-2/TRBV6-3; J gene: TRBJ2-7; CDR3 protein: ASNTNRGRLNEQY
CDR3 length: 10; V gene: TRBV20-1; J gene: TRBJ2-5; CDR3 protein: SATDREETQY
CDR3 length: 11; V gene: TRBV15; J gene: TRBJ1-5; CDR3 protein: ATSGRGSQPQH
CDR3 length: 10; V gene: TRBV6-2/TRBV6-3; J gene: TRBJ1-1; CDR3 protein: ASSSAGMRAF
CDR3 length: 12; V gene: TRBV3-1; J gene: TRBJ2-5; CDR3 protein: ASSQSASSETQY
CDR3 length: 12; V gene: TRBV28; J gene: TRBJ1-5; CDR3 protein: ASSSGAGNQPQH
CDR3 length: 13; V gene: TRBV12-3/TRBV12-4; J gene: TRBJ2-7; CDR3 protein: ASRAAGGIGYEQY
CDR3 length: 15; V gene: TRBV9; J gene: TRBJ1-1; CDR3 protein: ASSVGLRGTGRTEAF
CDR3 length: 13; V gene: TRBV20-1; J gene: TRBJ1-3; CDR3 protein: SAPDRARREDTIY
CDR3 length: 9; V gene: TRBV10-3; J gene: TRBJ1-1; CDR3 protein: AISMNTEAF
CDR3 length: 12; V gene: TRBV6-2/TRBV6-3; J gene: TRBJ1-6; CDR3 protein: ASTLTGGGSPLH
CDR3 length: 14; V gene: TRBV12-3/TRBV12-4; J gene: TRBJ1-4; CDR3 protein: ASRTGLGGGNEKLF
CDR3 length: 10; V gene: TRBV20-1; J gene: TRBJ1-5; CDR3 protein: SGKGPDQPQH
CDR3 length: 11; V gene: TRBV7-9; J gene: TRBJ2-7; CDR3 protein: ASSGDRAYEQY
CDR3 length: 13; V gene: TRBV24-1; J gene: TRBJ1-1; CDR3 protein: ATSETTGGNTEAF